What follows are 14 T cell receptor beta chains derived from one specimen sequenced in a study of blood T cell repertoires in COVID-19 (dated by TCRdb to about 2020). Library creation used the immunoSEQ multiplex PCR assay. TCRdb took over this immuneACCESS table, retaining in-frame rearrangements with V and J assigned. Such tables are incomplete; in checked studies, under half of the missing clones stem from an unresolved V gene, and the remainder is unexplained. Present in this sample are fewer than 350,000 clones, roughly 89% of which were seen just once. Clones ranked in the top ten supply around 5.8% of the sample. Sequencing used PBMCs or T cells enriched from blood (not recorded which). The source of these receptors is a woman aged 40 to 55 who had recovered from COVID-19.

The V and J genes are TRBV7-2 and TRBJ2-1, with a tentative D call TRBD1 (5 bases). CDR1 and CDR2 (germline): SGHTA, FQGNSA. Trimming removed 6 bases at V and 5 bases at J, with 20 bases between. The CDR3 runs to 16 residues. DNA of the CDR3: TGTGCCAGCAGGGAACAGGCCCTCAGGTTGAACAATGAGCAGTTCTTC. Translating it yields CASREQALRLNNEQFF.

The chain employs TRBV24-1 and TRBJ2-1, with 7 bases lining up with TRBD1. Germline CDR1 reads KGHDR; CDR2 reads SFDVKD. The V gene end was trimmed by 10 bases and the J gene end by 10 bases; junction bases not matched to a gene: 9. The CDR3 has 12 residues. The CDR3, as DNA: TGTGCCACAGGGGGCCCATCGGGCGAGCAGTTCTTC. This sequence encodes CATGGPSGEQFF.

The DNA of the CDR3 is TGTGCCAGCAGGGAAACTAGCGGGAGCTCCTACAATGAGCAGTTCTTC. It encodes CASRETSGSSYNEQFF. V usage is TRBV28 and J usage is TRBJ2-1; 11 positions agree with TRBD2. The germline CDR1 and CDR2 sequences are MDHEN and SYDVKM. This CDR3 region has 16 residues. The junction had 4 bases not matched to a gene; V was cut back by 6 bases and J by 0 bases.

The gene calls are TRBV5-6 and TRBJ2-1, with 7 bases lining up with TRBD2. This CDR3 has 13 residues. V lost 7 bases and J lost 3; bases outside the gene matches: 4. Germline V gene data show CDR1 as SGHDT and CDR2 as YYEEEE. Written as DNA, the CDR3 is TGTGCCAGCGGCGCGGGGGTCTACAATGAGCAGTTCTTC. Amino acid sequence: CASGAGVYNEQFF.

The chain couples TRBV18 to TRBJ2-2; 7 nucleotides align to TRBD2. The CDR3 totals 15 residues. CDR1 is KGHSH, CDR2 LQKENI, per germline. The J segment lost 5 bases and the V segment lost 3 bases, leaving 6 bases of the junction unmatched. The DNA for the CDR3 is TGTGCCAGCTCACCGACGGAGGGAGGGACCGGGGAGCTGTTTTTT. Translation: CASSPTEGGTGELFF.

This clone was recorded only once. The rearrangement uses TRBV4-2 and TRBJ1-2, with TRBD1 matching 9 bases. Trimming took 4 bases from V and 0 from J; bases not matched to a gene: 3. CDR1 is LGHNA, CDR2 YNFKEQ, per germline. The CDR3 consists of 15 residues. The CDR3 DNA is TGTGCCAGCAGCCCCCGGACAGGGGCTAACTATGGCTACACCTTC. Translation: CASSPRTGANYGYTF.

The chain has TRBV19 and TRBJ1-5; no firm D call. The V and J ends lost 3 bases and 1 base respectively, with 7 bases between them. This CDR3 has 14 residues. CDR1 is LNHDA, CDR2 SQIVND, per germline (reference sequence). The CDR3 DNA follows: TGTGCCAGTAGTATCGGGAGAAGCAATCAGCCCCAGCATTTT. The encoded protein is CASSIGRSNQPQHF.

The genes are TRBV9 and TRBJ1-1; TRBD1 agrees at 7 bases. CDR1 is SGDLS and CDR2 is YYNGEE in the germline V gene. The V gene end was trimmed by 3 bases and the J gene end by 10 bases; junction bases not matched to a gene: 12. The CDR3 is 14 amino acids. The CDR3 DNA reads as TGTGCCAGCAGCGCCCGGGACAGCTTCCTTGGAGCTTTCTTT. It codes for CASSARDSFLGAFF. The full variable domain, completed using reference TRBV9 and TRBJ1-1, is DSGVTQTPKHLITATGQRVTLRCSPRSGDLSVYWYQQSLDQGLQFLIQYYNGEERAKGNILERFSAQQFPDLHSELNLSSLELGDSALYFCASSARDSFLGAFFGQGTRLTVV.

The chain uses TRBV7-2 and TRBJ2-1; 13 bases align to TRBD2. The germline CDR1 and CDR2 sequences are SGHTA and FQGNSA. J gave up 8 bases and V 1 base, and 8 bases lay outside the gene matches. The length of the CDR3 is 17 residues. The CDR3 is CASSLVRLAGGADEQFF. The CDR3 DNA is TGTGCCAGCAGCTTAGTAAGACTAGCGGGAGGAGCCGATGAGCAGTTCTTC.

The rearrangement joins TRBV5-1 to TRBJ2-2; 12 nucleotides match TRBD2. V trimming: 1 base; J trimming: 6 bases; junction bases outside the gene matches: 4. The CDR3 has 16 amino acids. In germline, CDR1 is SGHRS, CDR2 YFSETQ. The CDR3 loop is CASSLRLAGVPGELFF. The CDR3 coding sequence is TGCGCCAGCAGCTTGAGACTAGCGGGAGTACCCGGGGAGCTGTTTTTT.

This chain joins TRBV5-8 and TRBJ2-5, with 14 bases aligning to TRBD2. J gave up 6 bases and V 4 bases, and 5 bases lay outside the gene matches. Germline V gene data show CDR1 as SGHTS and CDR2 as YDEGEE. The CDR3 sequence is 15 residues long. The CDR3 spells CASSPGTSGSQTQYF. CDR3 nucleotides: TGTGCCAGCAGCCCTGGGACTAGCGGGAGTCAGACCCAGTACTTC.

V and J are TRBV5-6 and TRBJ1-2, with D perhaps TRBD1 (6 bases). V lost 6 bases and J 0 bases, leaving 12 bases between the germline ends. The CDR3 is made up of 14 amino acids. Germline V gene data show CDR1 as SGHDT and CDR2 as YYEEEE. The CDR3 region is CASIRTASNYGYTF. CDR3 DNA sequence: TGTGCCAGCATCAGGACAGCCTCTAACTATGGCTACACCTTC.

This chain links TRBV7-2 with TRBJ2-3; D might be TRBD1 (6 bases). Germline CDR1 SGHTA, CDR2 FQGNSA. V was shortened by 1 base and J by 4 bases, with 18 bases between the two germline ends. The CDR3 spans 17 residues. The CDR3 reads CASSLVSTGTRSDTQYF. The DNA of the CDR3 is TGTGCCAGCAGCTTAGTTTCGACAGGAACCCGGTCAGATACGCAGTATTTT.

The chain is built from TRBV9 and TRBJ1-6; 9 bases line up with TRBD1. CDR1 and CDR2 (germline): SGDLS, YYNGEE. This CDR3 has 16 residues. After removal of 4 bases from V and 8 bases from J, the junction contained 10 bases not matched to a gene. CDR3 nucleotides: TGTGCCAGCAGCTCCGCGACAGGGGGATTTGATTCACCCCTCCACTTT. It is translated as CASSSATGGFDSPLHF. The full variable domain, rest sourced from reference TRBV9 and TRBJ1-6, is DSGVTQTPKHLITATGQRVTLRCSPRSGDLSVYWYQQSLDQGLQFLIQYYNGEERAKGNILERFSAQQFPDLHSELNLSSLELGDSALYFCASSSATGGFDSPLHFGNGTRLTVT.